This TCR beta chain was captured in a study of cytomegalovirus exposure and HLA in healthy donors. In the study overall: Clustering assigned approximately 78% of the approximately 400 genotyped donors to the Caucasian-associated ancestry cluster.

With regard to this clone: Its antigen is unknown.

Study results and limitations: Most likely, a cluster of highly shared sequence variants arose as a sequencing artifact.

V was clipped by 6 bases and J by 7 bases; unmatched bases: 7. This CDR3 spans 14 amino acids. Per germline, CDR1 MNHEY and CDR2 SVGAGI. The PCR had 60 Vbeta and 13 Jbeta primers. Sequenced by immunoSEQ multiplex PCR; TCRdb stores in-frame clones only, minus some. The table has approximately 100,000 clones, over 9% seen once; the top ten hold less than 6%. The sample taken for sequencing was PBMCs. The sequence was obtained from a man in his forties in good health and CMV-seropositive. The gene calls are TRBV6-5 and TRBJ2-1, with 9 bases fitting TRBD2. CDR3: CASRHLAGRNEQFF. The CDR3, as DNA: TGTGCCAGCAGACACCTAGCGGGAAGAAATGAGCAGTTCTTC.